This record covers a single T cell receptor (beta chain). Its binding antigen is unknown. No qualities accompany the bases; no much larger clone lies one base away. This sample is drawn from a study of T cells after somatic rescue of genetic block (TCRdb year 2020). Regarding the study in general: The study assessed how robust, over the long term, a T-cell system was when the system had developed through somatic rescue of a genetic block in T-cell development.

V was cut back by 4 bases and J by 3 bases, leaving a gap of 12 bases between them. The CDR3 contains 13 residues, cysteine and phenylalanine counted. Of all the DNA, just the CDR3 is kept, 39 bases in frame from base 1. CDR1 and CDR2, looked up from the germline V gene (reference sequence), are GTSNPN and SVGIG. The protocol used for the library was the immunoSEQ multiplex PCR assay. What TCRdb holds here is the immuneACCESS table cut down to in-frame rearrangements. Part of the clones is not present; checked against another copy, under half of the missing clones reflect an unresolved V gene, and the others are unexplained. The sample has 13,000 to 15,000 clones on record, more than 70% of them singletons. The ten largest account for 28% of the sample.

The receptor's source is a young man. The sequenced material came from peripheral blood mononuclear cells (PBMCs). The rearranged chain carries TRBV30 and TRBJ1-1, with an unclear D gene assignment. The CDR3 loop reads CAWTPYRYTEAFF. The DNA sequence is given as TGTGCCTGGACCCCCTATAGGTACACTGAAGCTTTCTTT.